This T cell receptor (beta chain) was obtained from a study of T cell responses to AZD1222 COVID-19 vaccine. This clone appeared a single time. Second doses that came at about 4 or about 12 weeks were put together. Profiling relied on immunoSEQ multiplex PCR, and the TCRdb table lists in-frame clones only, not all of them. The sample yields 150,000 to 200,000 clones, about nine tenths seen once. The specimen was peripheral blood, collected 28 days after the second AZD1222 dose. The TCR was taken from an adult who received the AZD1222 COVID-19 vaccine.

CDR3 coding DNA: TGTGCCAGCAGCCCCTGGAGGGACGGAGACTCTGGAAACACCATATATTTT. This translates into CASSPWRDGDSGNTIYF. The genes are TRBV3-1 (or the pseudogene TRBV3-2) and TRBJ1-3; D possibly corresponds to TRBD1 (5 bases). The V and J ends lost 4 bases and 0 bases respectively, with 16 bases between them. The CDR3 contains 17 residues. Germline loops: CDR1 LGHDT, CDR2 YNNKEL (reference sequence).